This T cell receptor (beta chain) was sequenced for a study of blood T cell repertoires in COVID-19. Overall study context: The analysed material was cDNA or gDNA that came from T cells, B-cell-depleted T cells, or PBMCs.

In the source study's methods: Amplified reference gene primers provided the basis for estimating nucleated cell counts. Sequenced by immunoSEQ multiplex PCR; TCRdb stores in-frame clones only, minus some. Clonal size and the V and J genes are those of that table, whereas D and trimming came from the DNA. The sample has approximately 210,000 clones, approximately 84% seen once. What was sequenced was peripheral blood. The clonotype comes from a woman aged 45 to 65 with active or convalescent COVID-19.

In DNA, the CDR3 is TGTGCCAGCAGTTTAATAGGGAGGACCGGGGAGCTGTTTTTT. It translates to CASSLIGRTGELFF. The J gene is TRBJ2-2, the V gene TRBV27, with D maybe TRBD2 (6 bases). This CDR3 has 14 residues. CDR1 and CDR2 (germline): MNHEY, SMNVEV (reference sequence). The V end lost 2 bases, the J end lost 5 bases, and 9 bases lay between the germline ends.